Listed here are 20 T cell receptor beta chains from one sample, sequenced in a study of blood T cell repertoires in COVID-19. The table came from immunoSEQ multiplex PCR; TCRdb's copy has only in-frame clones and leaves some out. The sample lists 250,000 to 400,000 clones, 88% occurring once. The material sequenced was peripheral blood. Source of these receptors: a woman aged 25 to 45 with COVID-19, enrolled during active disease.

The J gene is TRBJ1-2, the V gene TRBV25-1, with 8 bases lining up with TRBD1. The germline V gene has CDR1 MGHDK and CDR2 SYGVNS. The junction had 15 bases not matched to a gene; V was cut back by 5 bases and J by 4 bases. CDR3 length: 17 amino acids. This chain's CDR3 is CASSSYGTGGGIYGYTF. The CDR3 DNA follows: TGTGCCAGCAGTAGTTACGGGACAGGAGGGGGAATCTATGGCTACACCTTC.

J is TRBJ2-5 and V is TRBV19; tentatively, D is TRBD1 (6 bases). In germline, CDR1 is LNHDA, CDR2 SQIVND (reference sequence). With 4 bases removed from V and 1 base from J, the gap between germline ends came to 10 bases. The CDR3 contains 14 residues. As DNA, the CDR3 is TGTGCCAGTAGTAGCAGGACAGTCCAAGAGACCCAGTACTTC. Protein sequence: CASSSRTVQETQYF. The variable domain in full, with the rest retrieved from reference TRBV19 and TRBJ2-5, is DGGITQSPKYLFRKEGQNVTLSCEQNLNHDAMYWYRQDPGQGLRLIYYSQIVNDFQKGDIAEGYSVSREKKESFPLTVTSAQKNPTAFYLCASSSRTVQETQYFGPGTRLLVL.

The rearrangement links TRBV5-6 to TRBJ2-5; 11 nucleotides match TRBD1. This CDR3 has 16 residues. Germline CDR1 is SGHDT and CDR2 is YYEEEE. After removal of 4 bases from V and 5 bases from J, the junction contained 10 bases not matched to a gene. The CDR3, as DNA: TGTGCCAGCAGCACCAGGTGGACAGGGGGCTGGGAGACCCAGTACTTC. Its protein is CASSTRWTGGWETQYF.

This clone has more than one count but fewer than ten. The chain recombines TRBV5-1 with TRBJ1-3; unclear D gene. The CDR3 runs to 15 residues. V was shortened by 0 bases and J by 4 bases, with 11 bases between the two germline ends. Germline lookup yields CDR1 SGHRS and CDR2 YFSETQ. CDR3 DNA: TGCGCCAGCAGCTTGGACGCAGGTCAGGGAAACACCATATATTTT. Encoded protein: CASSLDAGQGNTIYF.

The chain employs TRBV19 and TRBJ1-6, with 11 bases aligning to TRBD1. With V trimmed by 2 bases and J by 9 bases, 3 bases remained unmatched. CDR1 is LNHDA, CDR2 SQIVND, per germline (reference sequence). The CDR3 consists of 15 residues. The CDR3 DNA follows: TGTGCCAGTAGTATAACCGGGACAGGGGGTTCACCCCTCCACTTT. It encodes CASSITGTGGSPLHF.

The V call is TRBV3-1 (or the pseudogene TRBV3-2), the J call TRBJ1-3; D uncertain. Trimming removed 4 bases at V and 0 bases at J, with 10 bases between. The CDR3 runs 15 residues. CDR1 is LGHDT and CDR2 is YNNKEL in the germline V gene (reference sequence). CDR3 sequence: CASSLSGVSGNTIYF. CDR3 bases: TGTGCCAGCAGCCTATCAGGCGTCTCTGGAAACACCATATATTTT.

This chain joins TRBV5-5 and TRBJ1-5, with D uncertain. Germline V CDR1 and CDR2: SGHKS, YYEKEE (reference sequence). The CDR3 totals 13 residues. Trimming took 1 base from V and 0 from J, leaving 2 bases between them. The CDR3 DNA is TGTGCCAGCAGCTTGTATAGCAATCAGCCCCAGCATTTT. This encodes CASSLYSNQPQHF.

CDR3 DNA sequence: TGTGCCAGCAGTGACGCCTCGGCGGGGGCCTATAACTATGGCTACACCTTC. This translates into CASSDASAGAYNYGYTF. The chain is built from TRBV6-2 or TRBV6-3 and TRBJ1-2; D is possibly TRBD1 (6 bases). The germline CDR1 and CDR2 sequences are MNHEY and SVGEGT. The CDR3 runs 17 residues. Trimming shortened V by 5 bases and J by 1 base, and 20 bases separated the two germline ends.

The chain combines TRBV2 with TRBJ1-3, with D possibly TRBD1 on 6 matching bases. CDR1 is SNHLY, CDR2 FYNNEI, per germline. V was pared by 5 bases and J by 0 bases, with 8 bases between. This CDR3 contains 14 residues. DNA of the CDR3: TGTGCCAGCAGTCGGGACAACTCTGGAAACACCATATATTTT. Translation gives CASSRDNSGNTIYF.

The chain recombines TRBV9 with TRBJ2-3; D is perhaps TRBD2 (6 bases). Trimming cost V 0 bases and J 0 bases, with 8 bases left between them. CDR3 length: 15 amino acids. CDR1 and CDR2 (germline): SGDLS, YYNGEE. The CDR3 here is CASSVDGTSTDTQYF. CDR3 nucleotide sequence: TGTGCCAGCAGCGTAGATGGGACTAGCACAGATACGCAGTATTTT.

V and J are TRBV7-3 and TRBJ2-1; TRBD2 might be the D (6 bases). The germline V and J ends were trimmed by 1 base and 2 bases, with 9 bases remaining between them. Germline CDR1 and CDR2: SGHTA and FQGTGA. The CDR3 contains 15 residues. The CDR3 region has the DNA TGTGCCAGCAGCTTAAATAGCGGCACCTACAATGAGCAGTTCTTC. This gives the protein CASSLNSGTYNEQFF.

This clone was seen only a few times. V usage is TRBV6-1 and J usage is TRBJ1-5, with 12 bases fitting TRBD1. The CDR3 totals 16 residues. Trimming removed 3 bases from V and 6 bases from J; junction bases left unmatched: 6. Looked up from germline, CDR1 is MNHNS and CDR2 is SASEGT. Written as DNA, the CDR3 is TGTGCCAGCAGTGAGGCCGGGACAGGGGGCTTTCAGCCCCAGCATTTT. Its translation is CASSEAGTGGFQPQHF.

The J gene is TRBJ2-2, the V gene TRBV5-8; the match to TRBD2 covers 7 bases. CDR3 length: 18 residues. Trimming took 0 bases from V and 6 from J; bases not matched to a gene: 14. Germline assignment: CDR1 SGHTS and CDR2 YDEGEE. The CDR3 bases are TGTGCCAGCAGCTTGGGGTTACGGGGGACTATCCCTTCCGGGGAGCTGTTTTTT. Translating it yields CASSLGLRGTIPSGELFF.

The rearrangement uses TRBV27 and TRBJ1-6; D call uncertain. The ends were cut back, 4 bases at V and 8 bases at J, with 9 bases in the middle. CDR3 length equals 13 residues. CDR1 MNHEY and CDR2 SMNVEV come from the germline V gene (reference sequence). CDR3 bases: TGTGCCAGCAGTTGGAGACCTTATTCACCCCTCCACTTT. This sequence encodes CASSWRPYSPLHF.

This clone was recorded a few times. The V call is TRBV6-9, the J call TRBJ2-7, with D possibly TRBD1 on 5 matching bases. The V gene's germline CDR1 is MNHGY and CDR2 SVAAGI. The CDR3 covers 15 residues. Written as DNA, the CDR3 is TGTGCTGAATACTCCGCAGGGAAAAGCTCCTACGAGCAGTACGTC. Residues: CAEYSAGKSSYEQYV.

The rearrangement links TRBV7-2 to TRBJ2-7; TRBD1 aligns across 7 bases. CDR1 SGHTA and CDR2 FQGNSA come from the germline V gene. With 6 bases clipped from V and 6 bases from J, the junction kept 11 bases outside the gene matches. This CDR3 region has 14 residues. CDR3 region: CASRRGGAGGEQYF. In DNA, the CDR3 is TGTGCCAGCAGGCGAGGGGGCGCAGGGGGCGAGCAGTACTTC.

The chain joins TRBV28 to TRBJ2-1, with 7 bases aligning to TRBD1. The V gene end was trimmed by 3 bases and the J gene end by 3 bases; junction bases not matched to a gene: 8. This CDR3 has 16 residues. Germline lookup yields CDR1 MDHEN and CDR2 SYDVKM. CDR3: CASSFGVAGGYNEQFF. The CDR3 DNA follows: TGTGCCAGCAGTTTCGGCGTCGCAGGGGGCTACAATGAGCAGTTCTTC. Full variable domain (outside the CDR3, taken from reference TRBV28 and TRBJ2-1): DVKVTQSSRYLVKRTGEKVFLECVQDMDHENMFWYRQDPGLGLRLIYFSYDVKMKEKGDIPEGYSVSREKKERFSLILESASTNQTSMYLCASSFGVAGGYNEQFFGPGTRLTVL.

CDR3 bases: TGTGCCAGCAGCTTAACTAGCGTCCCCACAGATACGCAGTATTTT. This gives the protein CASSLTSVPTDTQYF. J is TRBJ2-3 and V is TRBV7-2; TRBD2 matches 7 bases. The V and J ends lost 2 bases and 2 bases, in that order; junction bases with no gene match: 4. There are 15 residues in the CDR3. Germline V gene data show CDR1 as SGHTA and CDR2 as FQGNSA.

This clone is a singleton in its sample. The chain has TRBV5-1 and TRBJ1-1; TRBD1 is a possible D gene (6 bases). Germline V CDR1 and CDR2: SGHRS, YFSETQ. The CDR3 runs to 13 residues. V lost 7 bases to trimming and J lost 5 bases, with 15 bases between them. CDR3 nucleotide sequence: TGCGCCAGCTACGGGGACACAGGGACTGAAGCTTTCTTT. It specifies CASYGDTGTEAFF.

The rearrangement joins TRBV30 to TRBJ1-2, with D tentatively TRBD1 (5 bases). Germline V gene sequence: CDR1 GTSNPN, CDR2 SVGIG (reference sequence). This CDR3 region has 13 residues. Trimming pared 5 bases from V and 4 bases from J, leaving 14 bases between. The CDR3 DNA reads TGTGCCTGGTCGGGGGATTGGCGCTATGGCTACACCTTC. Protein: CAWSGDWRYGYTF. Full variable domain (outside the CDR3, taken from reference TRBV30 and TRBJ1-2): SQTIHQWPATLVQPVGSPLSLECTVEGTSNPNLYWYRQAAGRGLQLLFYSVGIGQISSEVPQNLSASRPQDRQFILSSKKLLLSDSGFYLCAWSGDWRYGYTFGSGTRLTVV.